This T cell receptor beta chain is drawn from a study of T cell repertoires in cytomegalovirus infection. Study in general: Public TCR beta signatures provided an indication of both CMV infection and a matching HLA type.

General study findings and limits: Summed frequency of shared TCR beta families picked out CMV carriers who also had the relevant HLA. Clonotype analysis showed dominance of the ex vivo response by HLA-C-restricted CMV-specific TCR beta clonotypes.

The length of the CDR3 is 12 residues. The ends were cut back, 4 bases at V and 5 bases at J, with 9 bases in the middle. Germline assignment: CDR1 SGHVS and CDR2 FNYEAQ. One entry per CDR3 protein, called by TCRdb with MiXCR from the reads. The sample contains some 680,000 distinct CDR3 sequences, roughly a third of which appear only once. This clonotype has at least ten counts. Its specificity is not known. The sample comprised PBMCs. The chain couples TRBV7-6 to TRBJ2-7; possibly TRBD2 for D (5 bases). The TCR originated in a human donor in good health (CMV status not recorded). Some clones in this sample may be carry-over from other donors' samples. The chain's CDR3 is CASSWSGDEQYF. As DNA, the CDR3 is TGTGCCAGCAGCTGGTCCGGGGACGAGCAGTACTTC.